The 23 T cell receptor beta chains given below trace back to one sample, sequenced in a study of shared clonotypes between healthy human individuals. Sequencing was performed with immunoSEQ multiplex PCR; in TCRdb, only in-frame clones are kept and a portion is missing. Of about 2.4 million clones in the sample, over 85% were seen once. The sample consisted of naive CD4+ T cells from PBMCs. Indicated subset: CD45RA+ positively selected. Receptor source: a man younger than 35 in good health. Some clones in this sample may be carry-over from other donors' samples.

The CDR3 nucleotides are TGTGCCAGCAGCTTAGGAGGAAACACAGATACGCAGTATTTT. Its protein is CASSLGGNTDTQYF. V is TRBV5-8 and J is TRBJ2-3; D is possibly TRBD2 (5 bases). This CDR3 contains 14 residues. Between the trimmed V and J ends, which lost 2 bases and 2 bases, there was a span of 9 bases. Per germline, CDR1 SGHTS and CDR2 YDEGEE. Full variable domain (rest looked up from reference TRBV5-8 and TRBJ2-3): EAGVTQSPTHLIKTRGQQATLRCSPISGHTSVYWYQQALGLGLQFLLWYDEGEERNRGNFPPRFSGRQFPNYSSELNVNALELEDSALYLCASSLGGNTDTQYFGPGTRLTVL.

This rearrangement joins TRBV19 to TRBJ2-5; 11 bases fit TRBD2. The germline gives CDR1 LNHDA, CDR2 SQIVND (reference sequence). The J segment lost 5 bases and the V segment lost 9 bases, leaving 8 bases of the junction unmatched. The CDR3 has 14 amino acids. CDR3 DNA sequence: TGTGCCAGCTGCCGACTAGCGGGATCTGAGACCCAGTACTTC. It specifies CASCRLAGSETQYF.

The rearrangement joins TRBV7-8 to TRBJ2-1; perhaps TRBD2 as D (6 bases). The CDR3 runs to 15 residues. V was trimmed by 5 bases and J by 7 bases, leaving 18 bases between them. The germline gives CDR1 SGHVS, CDR2 FQNEAQ. The CDR3 loop reads CASSPRASARNEQFF. The DNA for the CDR3 is TGTGCCAGCAGCCCACGGGCTAGCGCTAGAAATGAGCAGTTCTTC.

The genes are TRBV5-1 and TRBJ1-3; D unclear. The CDR3 has 17 amino acids. CDR1 is SGHRS and CDR2 is YFSETQ in the germline V gene. The ends were cut back, 0 bases at V and 3 bases at J, with 16 bases in the middle. The chain's CDR3 is CASSLVLRGLSGNTIYF. DNA of the CDR3: TGCGCCAGCAGCTTGGTCCTTCGGGGTCTGAGTGGAAACACCATATATTTT.

V usage is TRBV11-2 and J usage is TRBJ2-7; a possible D gene is TRBD1 (6 bases). Germline V gene sequence: CDR1 SGHAT, CDR2 FQNNGV. The CDR3 contains 15 residues. V was trimmed by 3 bases and J by 3 bases, leaving 15 bases between them. The CDR3 bases are TGTGCCAGCAGCTTGAGCATGGACAGTGGCTACGAGCAGTACTTC. It yields the protein CASSLSMDSGYEQYF.

This clone was seen only a few times. The CDR3 sequence is CASSPAVSGNTIYF. CDR3 bases: TGTGCCAGCTCACCGGCAGTCTCTGGAAACACCATATATTTT. V is TRBV18 and J is TRBJ1-3; D not certain. CDR1 is KGHSH and CDR2 is LQKENI in the germline V gene. The CDR3 covers 14 residues. Trimming stripped 3 bases from V and 0 bases from J, with 6 bases between.

With regard to this clone: In the same sample, other DNA sequences code for this CDR3. V usage is TRBV2 and J usage is TRBJ2-3; D unresolved. This CDR3 spans 12 amino acids. V was trimmed by 5 bases and J by 0 bases, leaving 3 bases between them. CDR1 SNHLY and CDR2 FYNNEI come from the germline V gene. CDR3 residues: CASSSSTDTQYF. In DNA, the CDR3 is TGTGCCAGCAGTTCGAGCACAGATACGCAGTATTTT.

This chain connects TRBV7-6 to TRBJ2-2; D possibly uses TRBD1 or TRBD2 (5 bases each). The CDR3 has 16 residues. Germline assignment: CDR1 SGHVS and CDR2 FNYEAQ. V lost 5 bases, J lost 6 bases, and 19 bases lay in between. The CDR3 DNA reads TGTGCCAGCAGCCCAGGGACCGCGAGTCTGTCCGGGGAGCTGTTTTTT. It specifies CASSPGTASLSGELFF.

The chain has TRBV28 and TRBJ2-5; TRBD2 matches at 11 bases. Germline V gene lookup returns CDR1 MDHEN and CDR2 SYDVKM. With V trimmed by 6 bases and J by 5 bases, 20 bases remained unmatched. CDR3 length: 19 amino acids. This chain's CDR3 is CASSSEWALLTSGDETQYF. The CDR3 region has the DNA TGTGCCAGCAGCTCCGAGTGGGCTCTACTGACTAGCGGGGACGAGACCCAGTACTTC.

V gene TRBV20-1 combines with J gene TRBJ1-1; no clear D. This CDR3 has 11 residues. CDR1 is DFQATT and CDR2 is SNEGSKA in the germline V gene (reference sequence). V was shortened by 6 bases and J by 10 bases, with 15 bases between the two germline ends. Written as DNA, the CDR3 is TGCAGTGCCCCCCACGCGGGCAGAGCTTTCTTT. This sequence encodes CSAPHAGRAFF.

The J gene is TRBJ1-6, the V gene TRBV9, with a weak D call TRBD1 (5 bases). The germline V gene encodes CDR1 SGDLS and CDR2 YYNGEE. V shed 7 bases and J shed 9 bases, with 14 bases lying between them. CDR3 length: 13 amino acids. DNA for the CDR3: TGTGCCAGCGGGCCGGGGGGTTCTTCACCCCTCCACTTT. Translated, it gives CASGPGGSSPLHF.

The rearrangement uses TRBV18 and TRBJ2-2; 9 nucleotides agree with TRBD2. CDR3 length: 16 residues. V lost 2 bases, J lost 7 bases, and 8 bases stayed unmatched. CDR1 KGHSH and CDR2 LQKENI come from the germline V gene. In DNA, the CDR3 is TGTGCCAGCTCACCAGGGACTAGCCAGGGCATCGGGGAGCTGTTTTTT. This gives the protein CASSPGTSQGIGELFF.

This chain joins TRBV11-2 and TRBJ2-1; D gene ambiguous. CDR3 length: 16 residues. V was clipped by 1 base and J by 6 bases, with 16 bases between them. Looked up from germline, CDR1 is SGHAT and CDR2 is FQNNGV. CDR3 region: CASSLGVRTTGNEQFF. DNA for the CDR3: TGTGCCAGCAGCTTAGGGGTCAGAACTACCGGCAATGAGCAGTTCTTC.

V and J are TRBV27 and TRBJ1-5; TRBD1 matches 7 bases. V lost 5 bases, J lost 0 bases, and 4 bases stayed unmatched. CDR1 and CDR2 (germline): MNHEY, SMNVEV (reference sequence). The CDR3 runs 15 residues. The CDR3 loop reads CASSRNRGSNQPQHF. As DNA, the CDR3 is TGTGCCAGCAGTAGAAACAGGGGTAGCAATCAGCCCCAGCATTTT.

The rearrangement links TRBV5-1 to TRBJ2-3; 14 bases are shared with TRBD2. This CDR3 region has 16 residues. The trim removed 6 bases at V and 5 bases at J, leaving 8 bases unmatched. Germline-derived CDR1 and CDR2 are SGHRS and YFSETQ. The CDR3 sequence is CASKKGLAGAQDTQYF. Written as DNA, the CDR3 is TGCGCCAGCAAAAAGGGACTAGCGGGAGCCCAAGATACGCAGTATTTT.

V and J are TRBV10-3 and TRBJ1-5; D is undetermined. CDR3 size: 15 residues. Trimming removed 1 base from V and 1 base from J, with 8 bases in between. Germline CDR1 is ENHRY and CDR2 is SYGVKD. The CDR3 DNA follows: TGTGCCATCAGTGAGTTCGGACCGAGCAATCAGCCCCAGCATTTT. This translates into CAISEFGPSNQPQHF.

The chain combines TRBV21-1 with TRBJ2-7; the table's D call TRBD1 went unverified against the DNA. TRBV21-1 is shown as a pseudogene. The CDR3 contains 16 residues. CDR3 DNA sequence: TGTGCCAGCAGCTCGGAAGGGGGCCACTCTCCCTACGAGCAGTACTTC. Translation gives CASSSEGGHSPYEQYF.

The chain couples TRBV5-4 to TRBJ2-1; D is uncertain. The germline gives CDR1 SGHNT, CDR2 YYREEE (reference sequence). The CDR3 consists of 12 residues. Trimming left V 1 base short and J 6 bases short, with 5 bases between. CDR3: CASSLIGNEQFF. As DNA, the CDR3 is TGTGCCAGCAGCTTGATAGGCAATGAGCAGTTCTTC.

The chain combines TRBV5-1 with TRBJ2-3, with 11 bases aligning to TRBD2. The junction had 10 bases not matched to a gene; V was cut back by 10 bases and J by 3 bases. Germline CDR1 is SGHRS and CDR2 is YFSETQ. The CDR3 covers 15 residues. CDR3: CACTRLAGGTDTQYF. CDR3 sequence (DNA): TGCGCCTGTACCCGGCTAGCGGGAGGTACAGATACGCAGTATTTT.

The V call is TRBV7-3, the J call TRBJ1-1; 9 bases map to TRBD1. The CDR3 spans 13 residues. V shed 5 bases and J 4 bases; nucleotides not matched to a gene: 2. CDR1 is SGHTA, CDR2 FQGTGA, per germline. CDR3 in amino acids: CASSEQGATEAFF. As DNA, the CDR3 is TGTGCCAGCAGCGAACAGGGGGCCACTGAAGCTTTCTTT.

V and J are TRBV5-4 and TRBJ1-1; 8 bases fit TRBD1. Trimming at V came to 4 bases and at J to 1 base, leaving 15 bases not matched to a gene. CDR3 length: 18 residues. CDR1 and CDR2 from the germline V gene are SGHNT and YYREEE (reference sequence). The CDR3 DNA sequence: TGTGCCAGCAGCCTCAGGACTTACAGGGGGGGATGGAACACTGAAGCTTTCTTT. The encoded protein is CASSLRTYRGGWNTEAFF.

The CDR3 region is CASSLGLLVTYEQYF. CDR3 bases: TGTGCCAGCAGCCTTGGACTCTTGGTTACCTACGAGCAGTACTTC. V is TRBV6-1 and J is TRBJ2-7, with D perhaps TRBD2 (5 bases). CDR3 length: 15 amino acids. V shed 6 bases and J shed 2 bases, with 17 bases lying between them. The V gene's germline CDR1 is MNHNS and CDR2 SASEGT.

This clone appeared a single time. V gene TRBV4-2 combines with J gene TRBJ2-7, with TRBD1 matching over 9 bases. Germline trimming cut 4 bases from V and 3 bases from J; bases unmatched to any gene: 7. This CDR3 spans 15 amino acids. Per the germline V gene, CDR1 is LGHNA and CDR2 is YNFKEQ. The CDR3 sequence is CASSRSPGQGYEQYF. CDR3 nucleotide sequence: TGTGCCAGCAGCCGGAGTCCGGGACAGGGCTACGAGCAGTACTTC.